These T cell receptor beta chains were read from a single sample in a study of T cells in Graves' hyperthyroidism and ophthalmopathy. One entry per CDR3 protein, called by TCRdb with MiXCR from the multiplex PCR reads. The sample has 300,000 to 400,000 distinct CDR3 sequences, under 20% seen once. Sequencing was carried out using blood. Receptors originate from a man aged 18 to 29 with Graves' ophthalmopathy. The CDR3 runs from the conserved cysteine through the conserved F or W. A D gene is named only where the DNA matches it firmly. Some rows mark clone size as missing; the rest say once, few, many or name a class of expanded clone.

-,TRBJ1-4,TRBV28,-,TGTGCCATCACCTCTTTGGGGGAACCGAATGAAAAACTGTTTTTT,CAITSLGEPNEKLFF
TRBD1,TRBJ1-1,TRBV19,few,TGTGCCAGTAGTTACGGACAGGGGGGAGCTTTCTTT,CASSYGQGGAFF
TRBD1,TRBJ1-2,TRBV27,many,TGTGCCAGCAGTCCCCTGACAGGGAACTATGGCTACACCTTC,CASSPLTGNYGYTF
TRBD2,TRBJ2-1,TRBV20-1,-,TGCAGTGCTAGACCCCCTCGTGCGGGGGTTGACAATGAGCAGTTCTTC,CSARPPRAGVDNEQFF
TRBD1,TRBJ1-6,TRBV3-1,many,TGTGCCAGCAGCTGGACAGGGGGGAATTCACCCCTCCACTTT,CASSWTGGNSPLHF
-,TRBJ2-3,TRBV20-1,many,TGCAGTGCTAGTCTGAGGGGGGGAGGAGATACGCAGTATTTT,CSASLRGGGDTQYF
TRBD1,TRBJ1-1,TRBV10-1,few,TGCGCCAGCATTTCCCCCCCAGGGGGCGGCACTGAAGCTTTCTTT,CASISPPGGGTEAFF
-,TRBJ2-7,TRBV10-3,-,TGTGCCATCAGTGACGGGGGTGCGAAGGCTTACGAGCAGTACTTC,CAISDGGAKAYEQYF
TRBD1,TRBJ2-7,TRBV5-8,-,TGTGCCAGCAGCTTTCCGGGACAGGTCTTAACGGGGGTCTACGAGCAGTACTTC,CASSFPGQVLTGVYEQYF
TRBD1,TRBJ1-2,TRBV27,-,TGTGCCAGCAGCGCAGGACAGGGGCGAGACTATGGCTACACCTTC,CASSAGQGRDYGYTF
TRBD1,TRBJ2-7,TRBV25-1,few,TGTGCCAGCAGTGATACCGGGACAGGTGGCTACGAGCAGTACTTC,CASSDTGTGGYEQYF
-,TRBJ1-2,TRBV11-2,many,TGTGCCAGCAGCTTAGGGGATTCGCGGGACCCATTCTACTATGGCTACACCTTC,CASSLGDSRDPFYYGYTF
TRBD1,TRBJ2-7,TRBV20-1,-,TGCAGTGCTAGACCCGAACCGGGACAGGGGGATTACGAGCAGTACTTC,CSARPEPGQGDYEQYF